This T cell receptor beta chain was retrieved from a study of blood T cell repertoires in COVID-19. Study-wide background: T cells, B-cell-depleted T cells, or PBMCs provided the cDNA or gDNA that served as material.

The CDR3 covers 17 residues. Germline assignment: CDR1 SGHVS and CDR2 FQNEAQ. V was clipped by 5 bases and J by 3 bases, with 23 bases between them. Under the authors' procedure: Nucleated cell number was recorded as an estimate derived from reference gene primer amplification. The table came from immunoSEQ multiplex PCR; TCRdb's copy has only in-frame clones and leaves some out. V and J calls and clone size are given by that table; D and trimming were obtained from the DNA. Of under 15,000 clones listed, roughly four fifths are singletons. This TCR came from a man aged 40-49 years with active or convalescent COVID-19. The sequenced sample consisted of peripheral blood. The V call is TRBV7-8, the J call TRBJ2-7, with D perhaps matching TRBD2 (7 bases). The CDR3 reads CASSPTLQGAGDYEQYF. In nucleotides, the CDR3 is TGTGCCAGCAGCCCCACCTTACAGGGCGCGGGAGACTACGAGCAGTACTTC.